This T cell receptor beta chain derives from a study of shared clonotypes between healthy human individuals. Findings and limits, study-wide: Genetic and exposure-history diversity was limited by the few donors. Naive subsets typically showed greater estimated richness than memory subsets. Generation probabilities were higher for clonotypes shared across all four sorted-subset donors than for unshared ones. Approximately 4.6% of naive CD4 clonotypes were common to four donors.

Some clones are missing from TCRdb's copy, which holds only in-frame ones; the method was immunoSEQ multiplex PCR. Of millions of clones listed, 90% to 95% are singletons. As for this clone: Its matching antigen is unknown.

Germline V gene data show CDR1 as SGHTA and CDR2 as FQGNSA. CDR3 length equals 18 residues. V gave up 4 bases and J gave up 3 bases; unmatched junction bases: 10. Sequenced material: naive CD4+ T cells sorted from blood. As for subset: CD45RA+ positively selected. This sequence originates from a man younger than 30 in good health. The chain has TRBV7-2 and TRBJ2-7; 15 bases agree with TRBD2. This CDR3 is CASSSPGLAGGSIYEQYF. The CDR3 nucleotides are TGTGCCAGCAGCTCCCCCGGACTAGCGGGGGGGTCCATCTACGAGCAGTACTTC.